The TCR beta chain described here comes from a study of T cell responses to AZD1222 COVID-19 vaccine. Whole-study results and caveats: The study found Spike-specific TCR breadth and depth rose after two AZD1222 doses.

Assay used: immunoSEQ multiplex PCR; TCRdb lists only in-frame clones, some missing. The sample carries about 270,000 clones, around 93% recorded once. With regard to this clone: The antigen is unknown.

Germline V CDR1 and CDR2: SGDLS, YYNGEE. The trim removed 4 bases at V and 9 bases at J, leaving 6 bases unmatched. CDR3 length: 15 residues. Sequences were derived from peripheral blood, sampled 28 days after the second AZD1222 dose. The TCR sequence derives from an adult who received the AZD1222 COVID-19 vaccine. The chain employs TRBV9 and TRBJ2-3; 15 bases fit TRBD2. CDR3 region: CASSPGLAGGGTQYF. DNA of the CDR3: TGTGCCAGCAGCCCGGGACTAGCGGGAGGAGGGACGCAGTATTTT. Full variable domain (missing parts from reference TRBV9 and TRBJ2-3): DSGVTQTPKHLITATGQRVTLRCSPRSGDLSVYWYQQSLDQGLQFLIQYYNGEERAKGNILERFSAQQFPDLHSELNLSSLELGDSALYFCASSPGLAGGGTQYFGPGTRLTVL.